This T cell receptor (beta chain) was captured in a study of cytomegalovirus exposure and HLA in healthy donors. Vbeta (60) and Jbeta (13) primers were used in the PCR. Sequenced by immunoSEQ multiplex PCR; TCRdb stores in-frame clones only, minus some. The profile shows 170,000 or so clones, 84% of them singletons. Germline CDR1 reads SNHLY; CDR2 reads FYNNEI. V lost 6 bases to trimming and J lost 5 bases, with 29 bases between them. This CDR3 is 18 amino acids long. The chain uses TRBV2 and TRBJ2-7, with D possibly matching TRBD2 (7 bases). Input material: PBMCs. The clonotype originates from a girl aged 10-17 years in good health and CMV-seropositive. In nucleotides, the CDR3 is TGTGCCAGCAGAGCCTCCTTCGGCCTAGGGGGGGCAAGCCACGAGCAGTACTTC. This codes for CASRASFGLGGASHEQYF.